One and the same sample provided the 10 T cell receptor beta chains below, sequenced in a study of blood T cell repertoires in COVID-19. Method: immunoSEQ multiplex PCR; TCRdb's copy keeps in-frame clones and lacks some. The data hold 200,000 to 250,000 clones, with approximately 84% observed a single time. Material: PBMCs or T cells enriched from blood (not recorded which). These receptors all come from a man between 60 and 75 years old who had recovered from COVID-19.

This rearrangement joins TRBV14 to TRBJ2-5; 8 bases map to TRBD2. The CDR3 loop spans 16 amino acids. Germline V gives CDR1 SGHDN, CDR2 FVKESK. Germline trimming cut 4 bases from V and 1 base from J; bases unmatched to any gene: 8. The DNA for the CDR3 is TGTGCCAGCAGCCCTCCCCGGGGGGGTCTCCAAGAGACCCAGTACTTC. Translating it yields CASSPPRGGLQETQYF.

This chain uses TRBV10-3 with TRBJ2-3; D is ambiguous. The CDR3 is 15 amino acids. V was clipped by 0 bases and J by 0 bases, with 7 bases between them. Germline V gene data show CDR1 as ENHRY and CDR2 as SYGVKD. The DNA of the CDR3 is TGTGCCATCAGTGAGTCGGAGCAAAGCACAGATACGCAGTATTTT. It yields the protein CAISESEQSTDTQYF.

The rearrangement joins TRBV19 to TRBJ1-2; 12 bases map to TRBD1. Trimming took 6 bases from V and 0 from J; bases not matched to a gene: 8. This CDR3 has 17 amino acids. CDR1 LNHDA and CDR2 SQIVND come from the germline V gene (reference sequence). The CDR3 DNA follows: TGTGCCAGTAGCCCCGGGACAGGGGGCCGATCTAACTATGGCTACACCTTC. Amino acids: CASSPGTGGRSNYGYTF.

V gene TRBV9 combines with J gene TRBJ1-1, with TRBD1 identical over 9 bases. The junction had 3 bases not matched to a gene; V was cut back by 0 bases and J by 3 bases. The CDR3 runs 15 residues. Per the germline V gene, CDR1 is SGDLS and CDR2 is YYNGEE. CDR3 in DNA: TGTGCCAGCAGCGTAGCTCGGGACAGGGACACTGAAGCTTTCTTT. Protein sequence: CASSVARDRDTEAFF.

This sequence joins TRBV10-3 and TRBJ2-7; 9 bases map to TRBD1. The CDR3 runs 14 residues. After removal of 3 bases from V and 4 bases from J, the junction contained 4 bases not matched to a gene. The germline gives CDR1 ENHRY, CDR2 SYGVKD. This CDR3 is CAISDGQGTYEQYF. CDR3 in DNA: TGTGCCATCAGTGACGGACAGGGGACATACGAGCAGTACTTC.

The table lists this clone with a few counts. The genes are TRBV20-1 and TRBJ1-2; a weak D match, TRBD1 (5 bases). The CDR3 totals 13 residues. The germline CDR1 and CDR2 sequences are DFQATT and SNEGSKA (reference sequence). The V gene lost 3 bases and the J gene lost 4 bases, with 12 bases spanning the gap. DNA for the CDR3: TGCAGTGCTAGTAGAACAGGCTTCTATGGCTACACCTTC. Translated: CSASRTGFYGYTF.

This clone is a singleton in its sample. The V and J genes are TRBV10-3 and TRBJ1-2; 10 nucleotides match TRBD1. There are 15 residues in the CDR3. Germline V gene sequence: CDR1 ENHRY, CDR2 SYGVKD. V dropped 0 bases and J dropped 6; count of bases not matched to a gene: 4. For the CDR3, the DNA is TGTGCCATCAGTGAGTCCAGGGGACAGGGGAATGGCTACACCTTC. Amino acid sequence: CAISESRGQGNGYTF.

This chain links TRBV3-1 (or the pseudogene TRBV3-2) with TRBJ1-6; TRBD1 aligns across 9 bases. The CDR3 length is 16 residues. CDR1 and CDR2 (germline): LGHDT, YNNKEL (reference sequence). V was pared by 1 base and J by 9 bases, with 7 bases of the junction left unmatched. The CDR3 DNA reads TGTGCCAGCAGCCAAGGGGCGGGACAGGGAAGTTCACCCCTCCACTTT. As protein: CASSQGAGQGSSPLHF.

This clone is a singleton in its sample. The chain recombines TRBV11-3 with TRBJ1-2, with 9 bases fitting TRBD1. The junction had 19 bases not matched to a gene; V was cut back by 0 bases and J by 5 bases. The CDR3 runs to 20 residues. Germline CDR1 and CDR2: SGHNT and YENEEA. CDR3 residues: CASSLDYRDRERGGTYGYTF. The CDR3 region has the DNA TGTGCCAGCAGCTTAGATTACCGGGACAGGGAAAGAGGTGGAACATATGGCTACACCTTC.

V usage is TRBV4-3 and J usage is TRBJ1-2, with 8 bases matching TRBD1. There are 16 residues in the CDR3. Germline CDR1 reads LGHNA; CDR2 reads YSLEER. With V trimmed by 1 base and J by 4 bases, 8 bases remained unmatched. The CDR3 is CASSQGTGLPIYGYTF. The CDR3 nucleotides are TGCGCCAGCAGCCAAGGGACAGGGCTCCCAATCTATGGCTACACCTTC.